Listed here are 17 T cell receptor beta chains from one sample, sequenced in a study of blood T cell repertoires in COVID-19. Sequencing was performed with immunoSEQ multiplex PCR; in TCRdb, only in-frame clones are kept and a portion is missing. Of 40,000 or so clones in the sample, about 86% were seen once. Input material: peripheral blood. These receptors came from a man in his forties with active COVID-19.

The chain carries TRBV28 and TRBJ2-1; TRBD2 matches at 13 bases. Germline V gene lookup returns CDR1 MDHEN and CDR2 SYDVKM. This CDR3 is 16 amino acids long. The junction had 3 bases not matched to a gene; V was cut back by 5 bases and J by 2 bases. The CDR3 region is CASSLGLAGAYNEQFF. DNA of the CDR3: TGTGCCAGCAGTCTAGGACTAGCGGGGGCCTACAATGAGCAGTTCTTC.

This clone was recorded only once. The chain couples TRBV2 to TRBJ1-1; TRBD1 is a possible D gene (5 bases). Germline V lookup: CDR1 SNHLY, CDR2 FYNNEI. Trimming left V 9 bases short and J 5 bases short, with 13 bases between. This CDR3 region has 12 residues. CDR3: CARRQLATEAFF. CDR3 DNA: TGTGCCAGACGACAGCTCGCGACTGAAGCTTTCTTT.

This clone was counted once. This chain joins TRBV5-4 and TRBJ1-2; D gene unclear. Trimming removed 4 bases at V and 2 bases at J, with 12 bases between. From germline, CDR1 is SGHNT and CDR2 YYREEE (reference sequence). The CDR3 extends over 14 amino acids. The CDR3 nucleotides are TGTGCCAGCAGCCCCGACACACAGAACTATGGCTACACCTTC. Amino acids: CASSPDTQNYGYTF. The full variable domain, its missing parts supplied by reference TRBV5-4 and TRBJ1-2, is ETGVTQSPTHLIKTRGQQVTLRCSSQSGHNTVSWYQQALGQGPQFIFQYYREEENGRGNFPPRFSGLQFPNYSSELNVNALELDDSALYLCASSPDTQNYGYTFGSGTRLTVV.

This clone was detected a few times. V is TRBV28 and J is TRBJ2-7, with D maybe TRBD2 (5 bases). Germline values: CDR1 MDHEN, CDR2 SYDVKM. The CDR3 covers 18 residues. V was trimmed by 6 bases and J by 0 bases, leaving 24 bases between them. CDR3 DNA: TGTGCCAGCAGCCCTGCGCTGTTCGAGGGCCCTAGCTCCTACGAGCAGTACTTC. Its translation: CASSPALFEGPSSYEQYF.

The CDR3, as DNA: TGTGCCAGTAGTATTGGAGGGCTATACCCCTACGAGCAGTACTTC. It is translated as CASSIGGLYPYEQYF. The chain is built from TRBV19 and TRBJ2-7; D perhaps matches TRBD2 (6 bases). Trimming pared 3 bases from V and 2 bases from J, leaving 14 bases between. In germline, CDR1 is LNHDA, CDR2 SQIVND (reference sequence). The CDR3 runs to 15 residues.

This chain connects TRBV3-1 (or the pseudogene TRBV3-2) to TRBJ1-6; the match to TRBD1 covers 9 bases. Germline CDR1 and CDR2: LGHDT and YNNKEL (reference sequence). The CDR3 is made up of 15 amino acids. J was trimmed by 10 bases and V by 1 base; bases with no gene match: 5. The CDR3 DNA is TGTGCCAGCAGCCAAGTGGGACAGGGTGGATCACCCCTCCACTTT. This encodes CASSQVGQGGSPLHF.

The V and J genes are TRBV18 and TRBJ2-7; 12 bases match TRBD2. The CDR3 extends over 15 amino acids. After removal of 2 bases from V and 5 bases from J, the junction contained 4 bases not matched to a gene. The germline V gene has CDR1 KGHSH and CDR2 LQKENI. The CDR3 coding sequence is TGTGCCAGCTCACCAAGGACTAGCGGGACCCACGAGCAGTACTTC. It translates to CASSPRTSGTHEQYF.

V gene TRBV10-3 combines with J gene TRBJ2-1; TRBD2 agrees at 7 bases. The CDR3 covers 15 residues. With V trimmed by 1 base and J by 6 bases, 6 bases remained unmatched. Germline-derived CDR1 and CDR2 are ENHRY and SYGVKD. DNA of the CDR3: TGTGCCATCAGTGAGTTGGTAGCGGGTCCCAATGAGCAGTTCTTC. It is translated as CAISELVAGPNEQFF.

This clone was counted only a few times. V is TRBV11-2 and J is TRBJ1-2; 7 nucleotides line up with TRBD1. Germline CDR1 SGHAT, CDR2 FQNNGV. The CDR3 sequence is 16 residues long. J gave up 1 base and V 5 bases, and 10 bases lay outside the gene matches. The CDR3 here is CASSPTRTGYNYGYTF. Written as DNA, the CDR3 is TGTGCCAGCAGCCCCACCCGGACAGGTTATAACTATGGCTACACCTTC.

The rearrangement uses TRBV5-1 and TRBJ2-5; D perhaps matches TRBD2 (5 bases). There are 14 residues in the CDR3. The V end lost 4 bases, the J end lost 1 base, and 11 bases lay between the germline ends. CDR1 and CDR2 (germline): SGHRS, YFSETQ. CDR3 nucleotide sequence: TGCGCCAGCAGCCGGGCGGGCTCCCAAGAGACCCAGTACTTC. Protein: CASSRAGSQETQYF.

The chain has TRBV25-1 and TRBJ1-3, with 9 bases fitting TRBD1. The germline gives CDR1 MGHDK, CDR2 SYGVNS. The CDR3 has 15 amino acids. V lost 8 bases, J lost 4 bases, and 9 bases stayed unmatched. CDR3 nucleotide sequence: TGTGCCAGCTCTCACAGGGGGCCAGCGGGAAACACCATATATTTT. Protein: CASSHRGPAGNTIYF.

This chain links TRBV20-1 with TRBJ2-3; D may be TRBD2 (5 bases). Per the germline V gene, CDR1 is DFQATT and CDR2 is SNEGSKA (reference sequence). The CDR3 contains 10 residues. Trimming cost V 6 bases and J 7 bases, with 8 bases left between them. The DNA of the CDR3 is TGCAGTGCGCGACTAAATACGCAGTATTTT. Protein product: CSARLNTQYF.

As to this clone: Sequence at one end of the junction differs from germline and may be a read error. V is TRBV30 and J is TRBJ1-1; D may be TRBD1 (6 bases). Germline CDR1 reads GTSNPN; CDR2 reads SVGIG (reference sequence). CDR3 length: 12 amino acids. The CDR3 DNA sequence: TGTGCCTGGAGTCCACGGGACACTAAAGCTTTCTTT. Translated, it gives CAWSPRDTKAFF. Using reference TRBV30 and TRBJ1-1 for the parts outside the CDR3, the full variable domain is SQTIHQWPATLVQPVGSPLSLECTVEGTSNPNLYWYRQAAGRGLQLLFYSVGIGQISSEVPQNLSASRPQDRQFILSSKKLLLSDSGFYLCAWSPRDTKAFFGQGTRLTVV.

The chain carries TRBV7-2 and TRBJ2-1; 9 bases map to TRBD1. J was trimmed by 4 bases and V by 4 bases; bases with no gene match: 5. CDR1 and CDR2 (germline): SGHTA, FQGNSA. The CDR3 is 15 amino acids. CDR3 in amino acids: CASSWGQGEYNEQFF. DNA for the CDR3: TGTGCCAGCAGCTGGGGACAGGGAGAATACAATGAGCAGTTCTTC.

The chain is built from TRBV7-9 and TRBJ2-3; 9 bases fit TRBD2. Germline CDR1 and CDR2: SEHNR and FQNEAQ (reference sequence). The CDR3 is made up of 17 amino acids. J lost 2 bases, V lost 5 bases, and 11 bases had no gene match. This CDR3 is CASSPGGLAGPTDTQYF. The CDR3 DNA is TGTGCCAGCAGCCCAGGGGGGCTAGCGGGACCCACAGATACGCAGTATTTT.

The chain carries TRBV7-6 and TRBJ2-1, with D possibly TRBD1 on 7 matching bases. Deletions cut 4 bases from V and 6 bases from J, with 16 bases between. Germline V gene sequence: CDR1 SGHVS, CDR2 FNYEAQ. This CDR3 is 15 amino acids long. The CDR3 region has the DNA TGTGCCAGCAGCTCACTAACTCAGGGGGGCAATGAGCAGTTCTTC. Protein: CASSSLTQGGNEQFF.

The CDR3 DNA follows: TGTGCCAGTAGTAAAATAGGGGGAGTCAATGAGCAGTTCTTC. This gives the protein CASSKIGGVNEQFF. The V and J genes are TRBV19 and TRBJ2-1; D possibly corresponds to TRBD1 (6 bases). CDR3 length equals 14 residues. V lost 4 bases to trimming and J lost 6 bases, with 13 bases between them. Germline CDR1 is LNHDA and CDR2 is SQIVND (reference sequence).